The 16 T cell receptor beta chains presented below share a single source sample, sequenced in a study of blood T cell repertoires in COVID-19. TCRdb's table, derived via immunoSEQ multiplex PCR, lists solely in-frame clones and lacks some. The sample includes some 150,000 clones, around nine tenths seen only once; the top ten take 1.5% to 2%. The specimen sequenced was peripheral blood. The receptors here all came from a human donor in a cohort sampled during active COVID-19.

This chain uses TRBV5-1 with TRBJ1-2, with D maybe TRBD1 (6 bases). CDR1 and CDR2 from the germline V gene are SGHRS and YFSETQ. The CDR3 sequence is 15 residues long. With 4 bases removed from V and 0 bases from J, the gap between germline ends came to 13 bases. Written as DNA, the CDR3 is TGCGCCAGCAGCCCTCGACAGGCGGCTAACTATGGCTACACCTTC. The encoded protein is CASSPRQAANYGYTF.

J is TRBJ1-2 and V is TRBV5-6, with a tentative D call TRBD1 (5 bases). The CDR3 sequence is 13 residues long. CDR1 is SGHDT and CDR2 is YYEEEE in the germline V gene. Deletions cut 0 bases from V and 8 bases from J, with 11 bases between. The CDR3: CASSLADSGGYTF. The CDR3 DNA reads as TGTGCCAGCAGCTTGGCAGACAGCGGGGGCTACACCTTC.

This clone appeared once. This chain uses TRBV4-3 with TRBJ2-1; D perhaps matches TRBD2 (5 bases). There are 15 residues in the CDR3. Germline CDR1 reads LGHNA; CDR2 reads YSLEER. Trimming removed 1 base at V and 8 bases at J, with 15 bases between. CDR3: CASSQGLPLGYEQFF. The CDR3 DNA reads as TGCGCCAGCAGCCAAGGACTACCCTTGGGCTATGAGCAGTTCTTC.

The V gene is TRBV5-5, the J gene TRBJ1-2; tentatively, D is TRBD1 (6 bases). The CDR3 has 14 amino acids. CDR1 and CDR2 from the germline V gene are SGHKS and YYEKEE (reference sequence). V lost 4 bases and J lost 2, with 12 bases in between. In nucleotides, the CDR3 is TGTGCCAGCAGCGTCGATACAGGGAACTATGGCTACACCTTC. Translating gives CASSVDTGNYGYTF.

The rearrangement links TRBV7-3 to TRBJ2-1; tentatively, D is TRBD1 (5 bases). In germline, CDR1 is SGHTA, CDR2 FQGTGA. The V end lost 5 bases, the J end lost 6 bases, and 11 bases lay between the germline ends. This CDR3 spans 13 amino acids. The CDR3 reads CASSTQGVNEQFF. The CDR3 DNA follows: TGTGCCAGCAGCACGCAGGGTGTCAATGAGCAGTTCTTC.

The chain recombines TRBV5-8 with TRBJ2-7; no definite D call. The CDR3 extends over 15 amino acids. The ends were cut back, 0 bases at V and 3 bases at J, with 13 bases in the middle. Germline-derived CDR1 and CDR2 are SGHTS and YDEGEE. CDR3 region: CASSLGFIGFYEQYF. In DNA, the CDR3 is TGTGCCAGCAGCTTGGGCTTTATTGGCTTCTACGAGCAGTACTTC. The variable domain in full, completed from reference TRBV5-8 and TRBJ2-7, reads EAGVTQSPTHLIKTRGQQATLRCSPISGHTSVYWYQQALGLGLQFLLWYDEGEERNRGNFPPRFSGRQFPNYSSELNVNALELEDSALYLCASSLGFIGFYEQYFGPGTRLTVT.

The genes are TRBV6-5 and TRBJ2-1; 8 bases match TRBD1. Germline values: CDR1 MNHEY, CDR2 SVGAGI. Trimming removed 2 bases from V and 15 bases from J; junction bases left unmatched: 6. This CDR3 has 12 residues. CDR3 region: CASSYEDRVRFF. The CDR3 DNA reads as TGTGCCAGCAGTTACGAGGACAGGGTGCGGTTCTTC.

V usage is TRBV3-1 (or the pseudogene TRBV3-2) and J usage is TRBJ2-7; D unresolved. Germline V gene sequence: CDR1 LGHDT, CDR2 YNNKEL (reference sequence). The CDR3 spans 11 residues. V shed 1 base and J shed 6 bases, with 4 bases lying between them. The CDR3 region is CASSQVREQYF. The DNA for the CDR3 is TGTGCCAGCAGCCAAGTTCGCGAGCAGTACTTC.

The rearrangement uses TRBV19 and TRBJ2-1, with TRBD2 matching 8 bases. CDR3 length: 16 residues. With V trimmed by 3 bases and J by 10 bases, 14 bases remained unmatched. Germline V CDR1 and CDR2: LNHDA, SQIVND (reference sequence). The CDR3 region is CASSITSGGAPREQFF. DNA for the CDR3: TGTGCCAGTAGTATTACAAGCGGGGGCGCACCCAGGGAGCAGTTCTTC.

The chain joins TRBV14 to TRBJ1-2; 7 bases are a match to TRBD1. The CDR3 extends over 15 amino acids. J was trimmed by 4 bases and V by 1 base; bases with no gene match: 6. The germline gives CDR1 SGHDN, CDR2 FVKESK. The CDR3 bases are TGTGCCAGCAGCCAAGCAGGACAGGTTTTCTATGGCTACACCTTC. Translating it yields CASSQAGQVFYGYTF.

This chain connects TRBV6-5 to TRBJ1-4, with D hard to call. V was cut by 0 bases and J by 7 bases, with 15 bases left in between. CDR3 size: 16 residues. CDR1 is MNHEY and CDR2 is SVGAGI in the germline V gene. The CDR3 coding sequence is TGTGCCAGCAGTTACTCCCGCGGCACGAGTCGTGAAAAACTGTTTTTT. It translates to CASSYSRGTSREKLFF.

This clone was observed a few times. The chain has TRBV6-6 and TRBJ1-5; TRBD1 matches at 10 bases. The germline CDR1 and CDR2 sequences are MNHNY and SVGAGI (reference sequence). V was pared by 6 bases and J by 6 bases, with 5 bases of the junction left unmatched. The CDR3 totals 14 residues. CDR3 region: CASRRDRGPQPQHF. The CDR3 coding sequence is TGTGCCAGCAGGAGGGACAGGGGACCTCAGCCCCAGCATTTT.

The rearrangement joins TRBV12-3 or TRBV12-4 to TRBJ2-7, with D unclear. Trimming cost V 2 bases and J 2 bases, with 7 bases left between them. The CDR3 consists of 13 residues. The CDR3 DNA is TGTGCCAGCAGTTTATACGGTACCTACGAGCAGTACTTC. Its protein product is CASSLYGTYEQYF.

This chain's CDR3 is CASSHVPGQRDQPQHF. Here the CDR3 DNA reads TGCGCCAGCAGCCATGTGCCGGGACAGAGAGATCAGCCCCAGCATTTT. The V and J genes are TRBV4-1 and TRBJ1-5; 7 nucleotides match TRBD1. Germline CDR1 reads MGHRA; CDR2 reads YSYEKL. The CDR3 is 16 amino acids. Trimming at V came to 3 bases and at J to 5 bases, leaving 10 bases not matched to a gene.

The chain is built from TRBV6-5 and TRBJ2-1; 11 bases align to TRBD1. CDR1 is MNHEY, CDR2 SVGAGI, per germline. The trim removed 6 bases at V and 7 bases at J, leaving 8 bases unmatched. This CDR3 region has 15 residues. This chain's CDR3 is CASRPAGQGANEQFF. In DNA, the CDR3 is TGTGCCAGCAGACCAGCAGGACAGGGGGCGAATGAGCAGTTCTTC.

With respect to this clone: Different DNA sequences within this sample yield the same CDR3. This chain joins TRBV18 and TRBJ1-3; TRBD1 matches at 11 bases. CDR3 size: 15 residues. Germline values: CDR1 KGHSH, CDR2 LQKENI. V lost 3 bases and J lost 4; bases outside the gene matches: 2. CDR3 sequence reads: CASSPRTGGGNTIYF. CDR3 sequence (DNA): TGTGCCAGCTCACCTCGGACAGGGGGCGGAAACACCATATATTTT.